The rows below give T cell receptor beta chains drawn from one sample of a study of shared clonotypes between healthy human individuals. Some clones are missing from TCRdb's copy, which holds only in-frame ones; the method was immunoSEQ multiplex PCR. The sample records about 820,000 clones, 90% to 95% being singletons. Sequencing input: naive CD8+ T cells sorted from blood. These receptors all stem from a man in his thirties or forties in good health. Each CDR3 is given with its conserved first and last residue. Each record gives: CDR3 length, V gene, clone size, D gene, J gene, CDR3 DNA, CDR3 protein. The D gene is left open where the match is weak. For some rows the clone size is stated as once, few or many, or as a class when expanded; others skip it.

CDR3 length: 17
V gene: TRBV7-9
clone size: NA
D gene: NA
J gene: TRBJ2-2
CDR3 DNA: TGTGCCAGCAGCATTATACAGGGCCCAACAAGGGGCGGGGAGCTGTTTTTT
CDR3 protein: CASSIIQGPTRGGELFF

CDR3 length: 13
V gene: TRBV18
clone size: NA
D gene: NA
J gene: TRBJ1-1
CDR3 DNA: TGTGCCAGCTCACCAGACGAGAGGCCTCGAGCTTTCTTT
CDR3 protein: CASSPDERPRAFF

CDR3 length: 16
V gene: TRBV28
clone size: NA
D gene: NA
J gene: TRBJ1-2
CDR3 DNA: TGTGCCAGCAGTAGAATCAGGGATGCCTTCGGCTATGGCTACACCTTC
CDR3 protein: CASSRIRDAFGYGYTF

CDR3 length: 11
V gene: TRBV14
clone size: once
D gene: NA
J gene: TRBJ2-1
CDR3 DNA: TGTGCCAGCAGTCCCGGCCCTGAGCAGTTCTTC
CDR3 protein: CASSPGPEQFF

CDR3 length: 16
V gene: TRBV5-1
clone size: NA
D gene: TRBD2
J gene: TRBJ2-5
CDR3 DNA: TGCGCCAGCAGCTTGGCCCTAGCGGGAGGAGGGGAGACCCAGTACTTC
CDR3 protein: CASSLALAGGGETQYF

CDR3 length: 13
V gene: TRBV27
clone size: NA
D gene: NA
J gene: TRBJ2-1
CDR3 DNA: TGTGCCAGCAGTTTATCGTTGCTGAATGAGCAGTTCTTC
CDR3 protein: CASSLSLLNEQFF

CDR3 length: 15
V gene: TRBV29-1
clone size: NA
D gene: NA
J gene: TRBJ2-7
CDR3 DNA: TGCAGCGTTGAAGTTCGGCAGGCGGTAATCTACGAGCAGTACTTC
CDR3 protein: CSVEVRQAVIYEQYF

CDR3 length: 15
V gene: TRBV15
clone size: NA
D gene: NA
J gene: TRBJ2-7
CDR3 DNA: TGTGCCACCAGCGTTTCGGGGGACAGCTCCTACGAGCAGTACTTC
CDR3 protein: CATSVSGDSSYEQYF

CDR3 length: 16
V gene: TRBV6-1
clone size: NA
D gene: NA
J gene: TRBJ1-5
CDR3 DNA: TGTGCCAGCAGTGAAGAAACAAGTTATAGCAATCAGCCCCAGCATTTT
CDR3 protein: CASSEETSYSNQPQHF

CDR3 length: 16
V gene: TRBV5-4
clone size: NA
D gene: TRBD2
J gene: TRBJ2-7
CDR3 DNA: TGTGCCAGCAGCTCGATAGGACTAGCGGGACTCTACGAGCAGTACTTC
CDR3 protein: CASSSIGLAGLYEQYF

CDR3 length: 13
V gene: TRBV7-8
clone size: NA
D gene: NA
J gene: TRBJ2-1
CDR3 DNA: TGTGCCAGCAGCTTAGATGTGGTAAATGAGCAGTTCTTC
CDR3 protein: CASSLDVVNEQFF

CDR3 length: 13
V gene: TRBV7-9
clone size: NA
D gene: NA
J gene: TRBJ2-2
CDR3 DNA: TGTGCCAGCAGCTTGCCCGGCGGCGGGGAGCTGTTTTTT
CDR3 protein: CASSLPGGGELFF

CDR3 length: 12
V gene: TRBV7-9
clone size: few
D gene: NA
J gene: TRBJ2-7
CDR3 DNA: TGTGCCAGCAGCTTAGGAGACTACGAGCAGTACTTC
CDR3 protein: CASSLGDYEQYF

CDR3 length: 11
V gene: TRBV28
clone size: NA
D gene: NA
J gene: TRBJ2-7
CDR3 DNA: TGTGCCAGCAGTCACAACTACGAGCAGTACTTC
CDR3 protein: CASSHNYEQYF

CDR3 length: 14
V gene: TRBV4-1
clone size: NA
D gene: TRBD2
J gene: TRBJ2-3
CDR3 DNA: TGCGCCAGCAGCGGGGGGGTCCGACCTGATACGCAGTATTTT
CDR3 protein: CASSGGVRPDTQYF

CDR3 length: 17
V gene: TRBV5-4
clone size: NA
D gene: NA
J gene: TRBJ2-1
CDR3 DNA: TGTGCCAGCAGCTTGGGTGTGGGGGGAACGTTCGGCGATGAGCAGTTCTTC
CDR3 protein: CASSLGVGGTFGDEQFF

CDR3 length: 13
V gene: TRBV28
clone size: NA
D gene: NA
J gene: TRBJ2-1
CDR3 DNA: TGTGCCAGCAGCCACGGGAGATACAATGAGCAGTTCTTC
CDR3 protein: CASSHGRYNEQFF

CDR3 length: 14
V gene: TRBV5-1
clone size: NA
D gene: NA
J gene: TRBJ2-7
CDR3 DNA: TGCGCCAGCAGCCAGGACAGCTCCTCCTACGAGCAGTACTTC
CDR3 protein: CASSQDSSSYEQYF

CDR3 length: 14
V gene: TRBV10-2
clone size: NA
D gene: NA
J gene: TRBJ2-1
CDR3 DNA: TGCGCCAGCAGTGTGACTCGGACCTACAATGAGCAGTTCTTC
CDR3 protein: CASSVTRTYNEQFF

CDR3 length: 11
V gene: TRBV5-4
clone size: NA
D gene: NA
J gene: TRBJ2-3
CDR3 DNA: TGTGCCAGCGGCCGGGGAGATACGCAGTATTTT
CDR3 protein: CASGRGDTQYF

CDR3 length: 12
V gene: TRBV27
clone size: NA
D gene: NA
J gene: TRBJ2-2
CDR3 DNA: TGTGCCAGCAAAGTTGGGCGGGGGGAGCTGTTTTTT
CDR3 protein: CASKVGRGELFF

CDR3 length: 14
V gene: TRBV28
clone size: NA
D gene: TRBD1
J gene: TRBJ2-3
CDR3 DNA: TGTGCCAGCAGTTCTTGGACAGGGGTAGATACGCAGTATTTT
CDR3 protein: CASSSWTGVDTQYF

CDR3 length: 15
V gene: TRBV5-5
clone size: NA
D gene: TRBD1
J gene: TRBJ1-4
CDR3 DNA: TGTGCCAGCAGCATGGACAGGGGGCATGGAGAAAAACTGTTTTTT
CDR3 protein: CASSMDRGHGEKLFF

CDR3 length: 14
V gene: TRBV11-3
clone size: NA
D gene: TRBD2
J gene: TRBJ2-1
CDR3 DNA: TGTGCCAGCCACCCTAGCGGGAGTTACAATGAGCAGTTCTTC
CDR3 protein: CASHPSGSYNEQFF

CDR3 length: 16
V gene: TRBV13
clone size: NA
D gene: NA
J gene: TRBJ2-2
CDR3 DNA: TGTGCCAGCAGCTTAGGATTAGCGGAGAACACCGGGGAGCTGTTTTTT
CDR3 protein: CASSLGLAENTGELFF

CDR3 length: 15
V gene: TRBV14
clone size: NA
D gene: NA
J gene: TRBJ2-2
CDR3 DNA: TGTGCCAGCAGCCAATTGGTCGGCTTTTCGGGGGAGCTGTTTTTT
CDR3 protein: CASSQLVGFSGELFF

CDR3 length: 13
V gene: TRBV11-2
clone size: NA
D gene: NA
J gene: TRBJ2-5
CDR3 DNA: TGTGCCAGCAGCTTAGGCCGGCAAGAGACCCAGTACTTC
CDR3 protein: CASSLGRQETQYF

CDR3 length: 12
V gene: TRBV27
clone size: NA
D gene: TRBD1
J gene: TRBJ2-7
CDR3 DNA: TGTGCCACCGGGGACAGGCACTACGAGCAGTACTTC
CDR3 protein: CATGDRHYEQYF

CDR3 length: 15
V gene: TRBV4-1
clone size: NA
D gene: NA
J gene: TRBJ2-7
CDR3 DNA: TGCGCCAGCAGCCAAGATAGTTCATCCCTTTACGAGCAGTACTTC
CDR3 protein: CASSQDSSSLYEQYF

CDR3 length: 11
V gene: TRBV20-1
clone size: once
D gene: NA
J gene: TRBJ2-7
CDR3 DNA: TGCAGTGCTAGGGTCATTGACGAGCAGTACTTC
CDR3 protein: CSARVIDEQYF

CDR3 length: 14
V gene: TRBV5-6
clone size: NA
D gene: NA
J gene: TRBJ2-7
CDR3 DNA: TGTGCCAGCAGCTTCCTTGCTAGCTCCTACGAGCAGTACTTC
CDR3 protein: CASSFLASSYEQYF

CDR3 length: 14
V gene: TRBV2
clone size: NA
D gene: NA
J gene: TRBJ2-7
CDR3 DNA: TGTGCCAGCAGTGGCCATACGTTGGGATACGAGCAGTACTTC
CDR3 protein: CASSGHTLGYEQYF

CDR3 length: 14
V gene: TRBV28
clone size: NA
D gene: NA
J gene: TRBJ2-7
CDR3 DNA: TGTGCCAGCAGTCCCCTAGGATCTATCTACGAGCAGTACTTC
CDR3 protein: CASSPLGSIYEQYF

CDR3 length: 15
V gene: TRBV9
clone size: NA
D gene: NA
J gene: TRBJ2-1
CDR3 DNA: TGTGCCAGCAGCGGCAGCGGCCCGTTCTACAATGAGCAGTTCTTC
CDR3 protein: CASSGSGPFYNEQFF

CDR3 length: 14
V gene: TRBV5-1
clone size: NA
D gene: NA
J gene: TRBJ2-2
CDR3 DNA: TGCGCCAGCAGCTTATACGGACCCCCCGGGGAGCTGTTTTTT
CDR3 protein: CASSLYGPPGELFF

CDR3 length: 12
V gene: TRBV4-1
clone size: once
D gene: NA
J gene: TRBJ2-1
CDR3 DNA: TGCGCCAGCAGCCAAGGACTCCGAGAGCAGTTCTTC
CDR3 protein: CASSQGLREQFF

CDR3 length: 13
V gene: TRBV5-8
clone size: NA
D gene: NA
J gene: TRBJ2-1
CDR3 DNA: TGTGCCAGCAGCTTGGTCCCCTCCAATGAGCAGTTCTTC
CDR3 protein: CASSLVPSNEQFF

CDR3 length: 14
V gene: TRBV5-4
clone size: NA
D gene: NA
J gene: TRBJ2-7
CDR3 DNA: TGTGCCAGCAGCGACACGGGGTCCTCCTACGAGCAGTACTTC
CDR3 protein: CASSDTGSSYEQYF

CDR3 length: 15
V gene: TRBV28
clone size: NA
D gene: NA
J gene: TRBJ1-3
CDR3 DNA: TGTGCCAGCAGACACCGCGGAGGCTCTGGAAACACCATATATTTT
CDR3 protein: CASRHRGGSGNTIYF

CDR3 length: 19
V gene: TRBV1
clone size: NA
D gene: NA
J gene: TRBJ1-5
CDR3 DNA: TGCACCAGCAGCCAGCACTCGAGGTGGCACGGGCCAGTGGATCAGCCCCAGCATTTT
CDR3 protein: CTSSQHSRWHGPVDQPQHF

CDR3 length: 14
V gene: TRBV7-3
clone size: NA
D gene: NA
J gene: TRBJ1-1
CDR3 DNA: TGTGCCAGCAGCTTATCTATGGGAGGCACTGAAGCTTTCTTT
CDR3 protein: CASSLSMGGTEAFF

CDR3 length: 16
V gene: TRBV11-2
clone size: NA
D gene: TRBD1
J gene: TRBJ1-2
CDR3 DNA: TGTGCCAGCAGCTTATATCGGGCAGGGGGTCAGAATGGCTACACCTTC
CDR3 protein: CASSLYRAGGQNGYTF

CDR3 length: 13
V gene: TRBV6-1
clone size: NA
D gene: NA
J gene: TRBJ1-2
CDR3 DNA: TGTGCCAGCCCGGGAGGGGGGGCCTATGGCTACACCTTC
CDR3 protein: CASPGGGAYGYTF

CDR3 length: 13
V gene: TRBV29-1
clone size: NA
D gene: TRBD1
J gene: TRBJ1-4
CDR3 DNA: TGCAGCGCCCGGGACAGGGTCTTTGAAAAACTGTTTTTT
CDR3 protein: CSARDRVFEKLFF

CDR3 length: 14
V gene: TRBV6-6
clone size: once
D gene: TRBD1
J gene: TRBJ2-7
CDR3 DNA: TGTGCCAGCAGTATACAGGGGTTCGGCTACGAGCAGTACTTC
CDR3 protein: CASSIQGFGYEQYF

CDR3 length: 14
V gene: TRBV5-1
clone size: NA
D gene: NA
J gene: TRBJ2-7
CDR3 DNA: TGCGCCAGCGGGAGCTTGGAAAACTCCTACGAGCAGTACTTC
CDR3 protein: CASGSLENSYEQYF

CDR3 length: 17
V gene: TRBV28
clone size: NA
D gene: TRBD2
J gene: TRBJ2-5
CDR3 DNA: TGTGCCAGCAGTTCCGGGTTAGCGGGAGGCCTCCAAGAGACCCAGTACTTC
CDR3 protein: CASSSGLAGGLQETQYF

CDR3 length: 16
V gene: TRBV11-2
clone size: NA
D gene: TRBD2
J gene: TRBJ2-3
CDR3 DNA: TGTGCCAGCAGCTCCCAGGGACTAGCGGGATCGGATACGCAGTATTTT
CDR3 protein: CASSSQGLAGSDTQYF

CDR3 length: 15
V gene: TRBV5-1
clone size: NA
D gene: NA
J gene: TRBJ2-2
CDR3 DNA: TGCGCCAGCAGCTTCAAACAGGCGAACACCGGGGAGCTGTTTTTT
CDR3 protein: CASSFKQANTGELFF

CDR3 length: 12
V gene: TRBV7-9
clone size: once
D gene: NA
J gene: TRBJ1-1
CDR3 DNA: TGTGCCAGCAGCCGCGGTACCACTGAAGCTTTCTTT
CDR3 protein: CASSRGTTEAFF

CDR3 length: 15
V gene: TRBV5-6
clone size: NA
D gene: NA
J gene: TRBJ2-1
CDR3 DNA: TGTGCCAGCAGCTCTGGGATGAGCTCCTACAATGAGCAGTTCTTC
CDR3 protein: CASSSGMSSYNEQFF

CDR3 length: 13
V gene: TRBV27
clone size: NA
D gene: NA
J gene: TRBJ1-1
CDR3 DNA: TGTGCCAGCAGTTTGGGGGGGAACACTGAAGCTTTCTTT
CDR3 protein: CASSLGGNTEAFF

CDR3 length: 17
V gene: TRBV11-3
clone size: NA
D gene: TRBD1
J gene: TRBJ2-7
CDR3 DNA: TGTGCCAGCAGCTCCCCGATTCCGACAGGGGATCTCAACGAGCAGTACTTC
CDR3 protein: CASSSPIPTGDLNEQYF

CDR3 length: 14
V gene: TRBV2
clone size: NA
D gene: NA
J gene: TRBJ2-2
CDR3 DNA: TGTGCCAGCCCCAGGACAGCCTACACCGGGGAGCTGTTTTTT
CDR3 protein: CASPRTAYTGELFF

CDR3 length: 13
V gene: TRBV29-1
clone size: NA
D gene: NA
J gene: TRBJ2-7
CDR3 DNA: TGCAGCGTCTTCCGGACGGACTCCTACGAGCAGTACTTC
CDR3 protein: CSVFRTDSYEQYF

CDR3 length: 12
V gene: TRBV7-8
clone size: once
D gene: NA
J gene: TRBJ2-3
CDR3 DNA: TGTGCCAGCGCCCTCGGCGGAGATACGCAGTATTTT
CDR3 protein: CASALGGDTQYF

CDR3 length: 16
V gene: TRBV6-4
clone size: NA
D gene: NA
J gene: TRBJ1-1
CDR3 DNA: TGTGCCAGCAGTGACTCGGGCAGGGAGGTGAACACTGAAGCTTTCTTT
CDR3 protein: CASSDSGREVNTEAFF

CDR3 length: 17
V gene: TRBV6-1
clone size: NA
D gene: NA
J gene: TRBJ2-1
CDR3 DNA: TGTGCCAGCAGTGGCGTTCTAGCGGACAGCTCCTACAATGAGCAGTTCTTC
CDR3 protein: CASSGVLADSSYNEQFF

CDR3 length: 16
V gene: TRBV7-9
clone size: NA
D gene: TRBD2
J gene: TRBJ2-1
CDR3 DNA: TGTGCCAGCAGACCCCGTACTAGCGGGAGGGAGAATGAGCAGTTCTTC
CDR3 protein: CASRPRTSGRENEQFF